These 8 T cell receptor beta chains came from one sample sequenced in a study of response to subunit inactivated influenza vaccine. TCRdb used MiXCR to reprocess the RT-PCR reads, holding one entry per CDR3 protein. Altogether hundreds of thousands of distinct CDR3 sequences are present, around 13% being singletons, with the ten largest covering less than 8.5%. Sequencing used PBMCs from blood, obtained around 15 days before vaccination. Receptors originate from a man aged 45 to 65 who received an inactivated influenza vaccine.

This clonotype was counted ten times or more. V is TRBV24-1 and J is TRBJ2-1; 12 bases are shared with TRBD2. Germline V gene lookup returns CDR1 KGHDR and CDR2 SFDVKD. CDR3 length equals 17 residues. The J segment lost 6 bases and the V segment lost 3 bases, leaving 8 bases of the junction unmatched. The DNA for the CDR3 is TGTGCCACCAGTGATAACTCCCCGGGACTAGCGGGCAATGAGCAGTTCTTC. Translated, it gives CATSDNSPGLAGNEQFF.

The J gene is TRBJ2-6, the V gene TRBV10-3; 7 bases match TRBD1. The CDR3 is made up of 19 amino acids. V shed 10 bases, J shed 4 bases, and the junction held 22 bases outside the gene matches. Germline V gene lookup returns CDR1 ENHRY and CDR2 SYGVKD. CDR3 bases: TGTGCCACCCCGCTTGGACGGCGCAGGGGGAGTTCCGGGGCCAACGTCCTGACTTTC. It translates to CATPLGRRRGSSGANVLTF.

The gene calls are TRBV7-9 and TRBJ1-4; TRBD1 agrees at 7 bases. After removal of 4 bases from V and 5 bases from J, the junction contained 7 bases not matched to a gene. This CDR3 has 15 residues. CDR1 is SEHNR and CDR2 is FQNEAQ in the germline V gene (reference sequence). The CDR3 reads CASSSVGTVNEKLFF. Written as DNA, the CDR3 is TGTGCCAGCAGCTCCGTGGGGACAGTAAATGAAAAACTGTTTTTT.

This clonotype was found a few times. The chain is built from TRBV9 and TRBJ1-2; D perhaps matches TRBD1 (5 bases). Germline loops: CDR1 SGDLS, CDR2 YYNGEE. The length of the CDR3 is 14 residues. Trimming left V 8 bases short and J 7 bases short, with 21 bases between. This CDR3 reads CASEPGLQLGGYTF. The CDR3 DNA follows: TGTGCCAGTGAACCGGGACTCCAACTAGGTGGCTACACCTTC.

There are many counts of this clonotype. J is TRBJ2-2 and V is TRBV4-1; 7 bases align to TRBD1. Per the germline V gene, CDR1 is MGHRA and CDR2 is YSYEKL. Losses at the gene ends were 0 bases for V and 4 bases for J; bases not matched to a gene: 11. The CDR3 is 18 amino acids. The CDR3 sequence: CASSQEGTVLLRTGELFF. DNA of the CDR3: TGCGCCAGCAGCCAAGAGGGGACAGTTCTCTTGCGCACCGGGGAGCTGTTTTTT.

This clonotype has more than one count but fewer than ten. J is TRBJ2-3 and V is TRBV20-1; 7 bases are a match to TRBD2. Per the germline V gene, CDR1 is DFQATT and CDR2 is SNEGSKA (reference sequence). Trimming at V came to 5 bases and at J to 1 base, leaving 18 bases not matched to a gene. This CDR3 spans 18 amino acids. CDR3 sequence: CSARGRGKGLPGTDTQYF. The CDR3, as DNA: TGCAGTGCTCGGGGAAGGGGAAAGGGACTACCCGGCACAGATACGCAGTATTTT.

This chain joins TRBV28 and TRBJ2-1; D is unclear. The CDR3 consists of 16 residues. The germline V gene has CDR1 MDHEN and CDR2 SYDVKM. Between the trimmed V and J ends, which lost 1 base and 6 bases, there was a span of 16 bases. CDR3: CASSLFGPPHPNEQFF. DNA of the CDR3: TGTGCCAGCAGTTTATTTGGGCCCCCACATCCCAATGAGCAGTTCTTC. Complete variable domain (other parts from reference TRBV28 and TRBJ2-1): DVKVTQSSRYLVKRTGEKVFLECVQDMDHENMFWYRQDPGLGLRLIYFSYDVKMKEKGDIPEGYSVSREKKERFSLILESASTNQTSMYLCASSLFGPPHPNEQFFGPGTRLTVL.

The DNA of the CDR3 is TGTGCCAGCACTGGGGGCGGTTCACCCCTCCACTTT. Translation: CASTGGGSPLHF. The genes are TRBV28 and TRBJ1-6; tentatively, D is TRBD1 (6 bases). Per germline, CDR1 MDHEN and CDR2 SYDVKM. With 7 bases removed from V and 9 bases from J, the gap between germline ends came to 10 bases. The CDR3 length is 12 residues.